This T cell receptor beta chain was captured in a study of healthy donors' naive CD4 and CD8 T cells. Each TCR library used roughly 0.45 ug of total RNA and a linear amplification protocol. TCRdb recomputed calls from the reads with MiXCR, one row per CDR3 protein. In the table there are roughly 200,000 distinct CDR3 sequences, over 60% of which are singletons. Germline-derived CDR1 and CDR2 are SGHAT and FQNNGV. The V end was cut by 5 bases, the J end by 11 bases, with 10 bases between. CDR3 length: 12 amino acids. The V call is TRBV11-2, the J call TRBJ1-6; D unclear. Sequencing was performed on naive CD4+ and CD8+ T cells sorted from blood, pooled from several donors. The TCR sequence derives from a pool of human donors in good health; the sample pools cells from several healthy donors. CDR3 in DNA: TGTGCCAGCAGCCACCCCATGCCACCCCTCCACTTT. It encodes CASSHPMPPLHF.